A selection of T cell receptor beta chains follows, all from one sample in a study of T cell responses to AZD1222 COVID-19 vaccine. Data came from immunoSEQ multiplex PCR; TCRdb stores just in-frame clones and leaves some out. Of about 50,000 clones listed, 80% to 90% are singletons. The sample here was peripheral blood, taken on day 0 of AZD1222 vaccination. Receptors were obtained from an adult in good health. Each CDR3 is given with its conserved first and last residue. D genes are given only for firm matches. The size entry is marked missing in some rows and otherwise reads once, few, many or a size class.

cdr3_nt	cdr3_aa	j_call	d_call	clone_size	v_call
TGTGCCAGCAGCCACCCAGGGACAAAGTCGGGCCAACGTCCTGACTTC	CASSHPGTKSGQRPDF	TRBJ2-6	-	-	TRBV11-3
TGTGCCAGCAGCCGAGGGAGATTGCGTTACGAGCAGTACTTC	CASSRGRLRYEQYF	TRBJ2-7	-	-	TRBV7-9
TGTGCCAGCAGTGAATCAGGGAGGGTAATGAACACTGAAGCTTTCTTT	CASSESGRVMNTEAFF	TRBJ1-1	-	-	TRBV25-1
TGTGCCACCAGCAGAGGGGGACTAGCGGGAGGGAACACAGATACGCAGTATTTT	CATSRGGLAGGNTDTQYF	TRBJ2-3	TRBD2	-	TRBV15
TGTGCCAGCAGCTTAGCACGAGGGATGGGAGGTCAGCCCCAGCATTTT	CASSLARGMGGQPQHF	TRBJ1-5	-	-	TRBV7-8
TGTGCCAGCTCACCACCGGGAGGGTGGAATGAGCAGTTCTTC	CASSPPGGWNEQFF	TRBJ2-1	TRBD2	-	TRBV18
TGCAGCGTTCGCCGGGACAGGGAAGGGGAGCTGTTTTTT	CSVRRDREGELFF	TRBJ2-2	TRBD1	-	TRBV29-1
TGTGCCAGCAGGCAAGTTAATTCACCCCTCCACTTT	CASRQVNSPLHF	TRBJ1-6	-	-	TRBV28
TGCGCCAGCAGCCAAGATACATCGCGGGCCGACGCGTTCTTC	CASSQDTSRADAFF	TRBJ2-1	-	once	TRBV4-3
TGTGCCACCAGTGACTCCTCCGGGACCCTGGGGGGCTACACCTTC	CATSDSSGTLGGYTF	TRBJ1-2	-	-	TRBV24-1
TGTGCCAGCAGCTTCGCTAGCGGGACTAAGGCAGATACGCAGTATTTT	CASSFASGTKADTQYF	TRBJ2-3	TRBD2	-	TRBV5-6
TGTGCCAGCAGCGTAGGTGGACAGGGGGTCTACGAGCAGTACTTC	CASSVGGQGVYEQYF	TRBJ2-7	TRBD1	-	TRBV9
TGTGCCAGCAGTTCCCCACTAGCGGGAGATCCCTACGAGCAGTACTTC	CASSSPLAGDPYEQYF	TRBJ2-7	TRBD2	once	TRBV27
TGTGCCAGCAGCTTAGGACTAGGGCTGGGTGAAAAACTGTTTTTT	CASSLGLGLGEKLFF	TRBJ1-4	-	-	TRBV7-2
TGCGCCAGCAGCTTGGGGCGGGGGCAAGAGACCCAGTACTTC	CASSLGRGQETQYF	TRBJ2-5	TRBD2	-	TRBV5-1
TGCAGTACCGACTCCTATGGCTACACCTTC	CSTDSYGYTF	TRBJ1-2	-	-	TRBV20-1
TGTGCCAGCAGCGACTGGACTAGCGGGAGCTACGAGCAGTACTTC	CASSDWTSGSYEQYF	TRBJ2-7	TRBD2	-	TRBV6-5
TGTGCCAGCAGCCCAAGAGCATCGGGCTACGAGCAGTACTTC	CASSPRASGYEQYF	TRBJ2-7	-	-	TRBV9
TGCAGCGTTGATTCAGGGGGATATACGCAGTATTTT	CSVDSGGYTQYF	TRBJ2-3	TRBD1	-	TRBV29-1
TGTGCCAGCAGCACGAGGGGGGGAGTGGCCAATGAGCAGTTCTTC	CASSTRGGVANEQFF	TRBJ2-1	-	-	TRBV9
TGTGCCAGCAGCCCAGGGGGGAGCTCCTACAATGAGCAGTTCTTC	CASSPGGSSYNEQFF	TRBJ2-1	-	-	TRBV6-2/TRBV6-3
TGTGCCAGCAGTTACTCGTCCAGCGGGAGTTACGAGCAGTACTTC	CASSYSSSGSYEQYF	TRBJ2-7	TRBD2	-	TRBV6-5
TGTGCCAGCAGCCTAAACGCCCTTAATGAGCAGTTCTTC	CASSLNALNEQFF	TRBJ2-1	-	-	TRBV11-3
TGTGCCACCAGTGATTTAGACGGCGGGAGGCAAGAGCAGTTCTTC	CATSDLDGGRQEQFF	TRBJ2-1	TRBD2	once	TRBV24-1
TGTGCCAGCAGCCAAGCAGGATCCAACTCTGGGGCCAACGTCCTGACTTTC	CASSQAGSNSGANVLTF	TRBJ2-6	-	-	TRBV4-2
TGTGCCAGCAGGGACAGGGGTTTTAGCACAGATACGCAGTATTTT	CASRDRGFSTDTQYF	TRBJ2-3	TRBD1	-	TRBV6-5
TGTGCCAGCAGTTATTCCCAGGGAGACTATGGCTACACCTTC	CASSYSQGDYGYTF	TRBJ1-2	-	-	TRBV7-2
TGTGCCAGCAGCTCGTTTAGCGGGGGGGAATACAATGAGCAGTTCTTC	CASSSFSGGEYNEQFF	TRBJ2-1	TRBD2	-	TRBV7-8
TGTGCCAGCAGTTCGAACGCGGGGGGGGCCTACGAGCAGTACTTC	CASSSNAGGAYEQYF	TRBJ2-7	TRBD2	-	TRBV7-2
TGTGCCACCAGCAGAGATGTAATAGCGGGAGCCCAAGAGACCCAGTACTTC	CATSRDVIAGAQETQYF	TRBJ2-5	TRBD2	once	TRBV15
TGCGCCAGCAGCTTTCAGCGGGACGGTGAGCAGTTCTTC	CASSFQRDGEQFF	TRBJ2-1	TRBD2	-	TRBV5-1
TGCGCCAGCAGCAAACTAGGCAACGAGCAGTACTTC	CASSKLGNEQYF	TRBJ2-7	-	-	TRBV5-1
TGTGCCAGCAGTTTATCGATAGGACAGGGGACGAATGAGCAGTTCTTC	CASSLSIGQGTNEQFF	TRBJ2-1	TRBD1	once	TRBV27
TGTGCCAGCAGCTTCAACAGGGCCCCGGTGTTATATGGCTACACCTTC	CASSFNRAPVLYGYTF	TRBJ1-2	-	-	TRBV7-2
TGCGCCAGCAGCAGCCAGACAGGGGGCGGACAAGAGACCCAGTACTTC	CASSSQTGGGQETQYF	TRBJ2-5	TRBD1	-	TRBV5-1
TGTGCCACCAGTGATCCTAGCGGGAATGCCTACGAGCAGTACTTC	CATSDPSGNAYEQYF	TRBJ2-7	TRBD2	-	TRBV24-1
TGTGCCAGCAGCTCTTCTACGGATACGCAGTATTTT	CASSSSTDTQYF	TRBJ2-3	-	-	TRBV7-3
TGTGCCACCAGTGACACGGGACAGGGCCCCGGGAAGACCCAGTACTTC	CATSDTGQGPGKTQYF	TRBJ2-5	TRBD1	-	TRBV24-1
TGTGCCAGCAGTCGGACAGGGAAAGAGACCCAGTACTTC	CASSRTGKETQYF	TRBJ2-5	TRBD1	-	TRBV6-5
TGTGCCAGCTCACTTCGGACTAGCGGCTACAATGAGCAGTTCTTC	CASSLRTSGYNEQFF	TRBJ2-1	TRBD2	-	TRBV18
TGTGCCAGCAGCACCTCGACAGATTATAGCAATCAGCCCCAGCATTTT	CASSTSTDYSNQPQHF	TRBJ1-5	-	once	TRBV7-8
TGTGCCAGCAGCCGGGGCAGCTCCTACAATGAGCAGTTCTTC	CASSRGSSYNEQFF	TRBJ2-1	-	once	TRBV14
TGTGCCAGCAGCCAAGATCAGAGTAACTATGGCTACACCTTC	CASSQDQSNYGYTF	TRBJ1-2	-	-	TRBV4-2
TGTGCCAGCAGGGACCGAACAGGTCGCAATCAGCCCCAGCATTTT	CASRDRTGRNQPQHF	TRBJ1-5	-	-	TRBV6-6